Listed below are T cell receptor beta chains from one sample, sequenced in a study of early T cells in non-severe SARS-CoV-2 infection. MiXCR, run by TCRdb on the 5' RACE reads, gives a single entry per CDR3 protein. The sample contains more than 50,000 distinct CDR3 sequences, about 15% of which appear only once. The specimen was whole blood, collected at baseline. The receptors were gathered from an adult who was a healthcare worker with PCR-confirmed SARS-CoV-2 infection or an uninfected control (not recorded which). The CDR3 runs from the conserved cysteine through the conserved F or W. A D gene is named only where the DNA matches it firmly. Some rows have no size entry. The others give once, few or many, or a class for an expanded clone.

V: TRBV12-3/TRBV12-4; J: TRBJ1-6; D: -; size: -; CDR3: CASRQGGESPLHF; DNA: TGTGCCAGCAGACAGGGAGGGGAATCACCCCTCCACTTT
V: TRBV19; J: TRBJ2-3; D: -; size: few; CDR3: CASRMGGSTDTQYF; DNA: TGTGCCAGTAGAATGGGCGGTAGCACAGATACGCAGTATTTT
V: TRBV18; J: TRBJ2-6; D: -; size: few; CDR3: CASSPVTGANVLTF; DNA: TGTGCCAGCTCACCAGTTACTGGGGCCAACGTCCTGACTTTC
V: TRBV7-9; J: TRBJ2-7; D: TRBD1; size: few; CDR3: CASSSTDREALEQYF; DNA: TGTGCCAGCAGCTCGACGGACAGGGAAGCCCTCGAGCAGTACTTC
V: TRBV5-1; J: TRBJ1-3; D: -; size: -; CDR3: CASSDGTPSGNTIYF; DNA: TGCGCCAGCAGCGACGGGACGCCCTCTGGAAACACCATATATTTT
V: TRBV27; J: TRBJ1-5; D: -; size: few; CDR3: CASSFRGGRAMNQPQHF; DNA: TGTGCCAGCAGTTTTCGTGGCGGCAGGGCCATGAATCAGCCCCAGCATTTT
V: TRBV12-5; J: TRBJ2-3; D: TRBD2; size: -; CDR3: CASGKREVGTSTDTQYF; DNA: TGTGCTAGTGGGAAGCGGGAGGTCGGCACAAGCACAGATACGCAGTATTTT
V: TRBV11-2; J: TRBJ2-5; D: -; size: few; CDR3: CASSLGGTQYF; DNA: TGTGCCAGCAGCTTAGGCGGAACCCAGTACTTC
V: TRBV12-3/TRBV12-4; J: TRBJ1-3; D: -; size: few; CDR3: CASSFRNTIYF; DNA: TGTGCCAGCAGTTTTAGAAACACCATATATTTT
V: TRBV29-1; J: TRBJ2-5; D: TRBD2; size: many; CDR3: CSVEVSGILGETQYF; DNA: TGCAGCGTTGAGGTTAGCGGGATCCTTGGCGAGACCCAGTACTTC
V: TRBV27; J: TRBJ1-5; D: TRBD1; size: few; CDR3: CASRGTGVRQPQHF; DNA: TGTGCCAGCAGAGGGACAGGAGTTCGGCAGCCCCAGCATTTT
V: TRBV5-1; J: TRBJ2-1; D: TRBD2; size: few; CDR3: CASSSPGAGGYNEQFF; DNA: TGCGCCAGCAGCTCCCCAGGAGCGGGAGGCTACAATGAGCAGTTCTTC
V: TRBV9; J: TRBJ2-5; D: TRBD1; size: -; CDR3: CASSPTQGAVETQYF; DNA: TGTGCCAGCAGCCCAACTCAGGGGGCAGTGGAGACCCAGTACTTC
V: TRBV18; J: TRBJ1-6; D: TRBD1; size: -; CDR3: CVSSPDLPGQGSSPLHF; DNA: TGTGTCAGCTCACCAGACCTACCGGGACAGGGGTCCTCACCCCTCCACTTT
V: TRBV5-1; J: TRBJ2-2; D: -; size: few; CDR3: CASSFLGVDNTGELFF; DNA: TGCGCCAGCAGCTTCCTAGGGGTAGACAACACCGGGGAGCTGTTTTTT
V: TRBV4-1; J: TRBJ1-1; D: -; size: -; CDR3: CASSPRGGKTTEAFF; DNA: TGCGCCAGCAGCCCCCGCGGAGGGAAAACAACTGAAGCTTTCTTT
V: TRBV5-1; J: TRBJ2-3; D: -; size: few; CDR3: CASSLSSLDTQYF; DNA: TGCGCCAGCAGCCTCTCTAGCCTGGATACGCAGTATTTT
V: TRBV11-2; J: TRBJ1-2; D: TRBD1; size: few; CDR3: CASSWDRGYGYTF; DNA: TGTGCCAGCAGCTGGGACAGGGGATACGGCTACACCTTC